These 11 T cell receptor beta chains were all obtained from the same sample, sequenced in a study of tumor-infiltrating lymphocytes in primary liver carcinoma. From around 20-30 mg of unsorted bulk tissue, DNA and RNA were co-extracted together. With around 490 ng total RNA as template and a constant-region primer, TCR beta cDNA was made. Three rounds of nested multiplex PCR with slightly modified ARM-PCR produced TCR beta libraries. TRBV1-TRBV30 forward primers and a C-beta reverse primer were used in the first two PCR rounds, which each ran for approximately 10 cycles. One entry per CDR3 protein, called by TCRdb with MiXCR from the multiplex PCR reads. This table holds roughly 100,000 distinct CDR3 sequences, around 71% found once. Sequenced: liver tumor tissue from sampling region 2. Subset defined: tumor region T2, inferior pole. The receptors were gathered from an older woman with primary liver carcinoma and hepatitis B virus infection.

The genes are TRBV6-5 and TRBJ1-1; the D gene is possibly TRBD1 (5 bases). The CDR3 is 15 amino acids. CDR1 is MNHEY and CDR2 is SVGAGI in the germline V gene. Trimming pared 10 bases from V and 1 base from J, leaving 19 bases between. This chain's CDR3 is CANRTQGRQNTEAFF. The CDR3, as DNA: TGTGCCAACAGGACTCAGGGACGGCAGAACACTGAAGCTTTCTTT.

With regard to this clonotype: The junction does not match germline at one end; this may be a read error. The gene calls are TRBV28 and TRBJ2-3; D might be TRBD1 (7 bases). This CDR3 comprises 14 residues. CDR1 is MDHEN and CDR2 is SYDVKM in the germline V gene. DNA of the CDR3: TGTGCCAGCAGTTACAGGGGAGGCACATATACGCAGTATTTT. It encodes CASSYRGGTYTQYF.

Turning to this clonotype: At one of its ends the junction is not consistent with the germline gene, which may arise from a read error. This chain joins TRBV7-9 and TRBJ2-2; D remains ambiguous. The CDR3 spans 15 residues. From germline, CDR1 is SEHNR and CDR2 FQNEAQ (reference sequence). The CDR3 reads CTSSAASWVGGELFF. CDR3 DNA sequence: TGTACCAGCAGCGCCGCCTCGTGGGTTGGCGGGGAGCTGTTTTTT.

A word on this clonotype: A read error may account for a junction end that differs from germline. The genes are TRBV7-9 and TRBJ2-3; TRBD2 matches 12 bases. Germline loops: CDR1 SEHNR, CDR2 FQNEAQ (reference sequence). The CDR3 runs 16 residues. CDR3: CVSSLGLAGPTDTQYF. In DNA form, the CDR3 reads TGTGTCAGCAGCCTCGGACTAGCGGGACCCACAGATACGCAGTATTTT.

A remark on this clonotype: The junction differs from germline at one of its ends, possibly a read error. Here the CDR3 reads CVSSYSVSSIDLKTEAFF. The CDR3 DNA sequence: TGTGTCAGCAGTTACTCAGTATCCTCAATCGACCTGAAGACTGAAGCTTTCTTT. V usage is TRBV6-5 and J usage is TRBJ1-1; D is undetermined. In germline, CDR1 is MNHEY, CDR2 SVGAGI. The CDR3 extends over 18 amino acids.

With regard to this clonotype: One base away lies a much larger clone, so this may be a sequencing read error. V gene TRBV14 combines with J gene TRBJ2-4, with D tentatively TRBD1 (6 bases). Germline CDR1 is SGHDN and CDR2 is FVKESK. This CDR3 comprises 14 residues. The CDR3 nucleotides are TGTACCAGCAGCCTCCCAGGGGTACAAAACATTCAGTACTTC. Protein product: CTSSLPGVQNIQYF.

This clonotype was recorded once. V is TRBV6-5 and J is TRBJ1-5; D unclear. The CDR3 sequence is 14 residues long. Trimming pared 9 bases from V and 1 base from J, leaving 13 bases between. Germline CDR1 reads MNHEY; CDR2 reads SVGAGI. As DNA, the CDR3 is TGTGCCAGTTACTCGCTGGCCAGCAATCAGCCCCAGCATTTT. Its translation is CASYSLASNQPQHF.

Concerning this clonotype itself: The CDR3 does not end in the conserved phenylalanine or tryptophan, so this is likely a read error. The gene calls are TRBV10-3 and TRBJ2-3, with TRBD2 matching 7 bases. V lost 0 bases, J lost 5 bases, and 11 bases stayed unmatched. CDR1 ENHRY and CDR2 SYGVKD come from the germline V gene. This CDR3 comprises 17 residues. Here the CDR3 reads CAISESRLQAGRDTQYS. CDR3 nucleotide sequence: TGTGCCATCAGTGAGTCCCGCTTGCAAGCGGGACGAGATACGCAGTATTCT.

Remarks on this clonotype: At one end the junction does not follow the germline gene, possibly because of a read error. V and J are TRBV11-2 and TRBJ2-7, with TRBD2 identical over 8 bases. The CDR3 length is 15 residues. Germline CDR1 SGHAT, CDR2 FQNNGV. CDR3 DNA sequence: TGTGCCAGCAGCTTAGGTGCGGGAGGTGCCCACGAGCAGTACTTT. Translated, it gives CASSLGAGGAHEQYF.

Details on this clonotype: A much larger clone differs from this one at a single base, so this may be a read error. The chain has TRBV28 and TRBJ1-2, with a tentative D call TRBD1 (5 bases). Trimming took 5 bases from V and 5 from J, leaving 9 bases between them. Germline values: CDR1 MDHEN, CDR2 SYDVKM. The CDR3 is 12 residues long. Here the CDR3 DNA reads TGTGCCAGCAGTCGACAGACATATGGCTACACCTTC. Amino acid sequence: CASSRQTYGYTF.

About this clonotype: The conserved phenylalanine or tryptophan normally closing the CDR3 is absent here, so this likely arose from a read error. The chain has TRBV12-3 or TRBV12-4 and TRBJ1-5; D is ambiguous. The CDR3 runs to 15 residues. Here the CDR3 DNA reads TGTGCCAGCAGTTTAGGTCGGACGGAAAATCAGTCCCAGCATCTT. This encodes CASSLGRTENQSQHL.